The 10 T cell receptor beta chains given below trace back to one sample, sequenced in a study of identical twins. TCRdb called the 5' RACE reads again in MiXCR, with one record for every CDR3 protein. The table has around 250,000 distinct CDR3 sequences, 7% seen once. These records were also assigned to another study, of yellow fever vaccine responses in identical twins.

Sequenced material: memory (CD45RO+) T cells sorted from blood. The receptors shown here come from a woman younger than 30 in good health.

V gene TRBV9 combines with J gene TRBJ2-6; 7 bases agree with TRBD1. Germline V lookup: CDR1 SGDLS, CDR2 YYNGEE. After removal of 3 bases from V and 0 bases from J, the junction contained 9 bases not matched to a gene. CDR3 length: 18 residues. Written as DNA, the CDR3 is TGTGCCAGCAGCGATTCGACAGGGCTGATCTCTGGGGCCAACGTCCTGACTTTC. Translated: CASSDSTGLISGANVLTF.

The chain carries TRBV18 and TRBJ2-3, with 10 bases lining up with TRBD1. With V trimmed by 3 bases and J by 5 bases, 8 bases remained unmatched. CDR3 length equals 16 residues. Germline values: CDR1 KGHSH, CDR2 LQKENI. The CDR3 sequence is CASSPQTGGAGDTQYF. The CDR3 DNA reads as TGTGCCAGCTCACCCCAGACAGGGGGCGCGGGAGATACGCAGTATTTT.

A word on this clonotype: With a much larger clone just one base away, this may be a read error. V is TRBV5-1 and J is TRBJ2-1; 9 bases agree with TRBD1. CDR1 is SGHRS, CDR2 YFSETQ, per germline. The CDR3 loop spans 15 amino acids. This chain's CDR3 is CASSLQGQGNNEKFF. The DNA of the CDR3 is TGCGCCAGCAGCTTGCAAGGACAGGGGAATAATGAGAAGTTCTTC.

This chain connects TRBV12-3 or TRBV12-4 to TRBJ2-3; D remains ambiguous. Trimming cost V 3 bases and J 4 bases, with 8 bases left between them. The CDR3 is 13 amino acids. CDR3 coding DNA: TGTGCCAGCAGTTTGTTAAGGGCAGATACGCAGTATTTT. Translating it yields CASSLLRADTQYF.

The V gene is TRBV6-2 or TRBV6-3, the J gene TRBJ2-1; 10 bases line up with TRBD1. The V and J ends lost 6 bases and 3 bases, in that order; junction bases with no gene match: 5. Germline V gene data show CDR1 as MNHEY and CDR2 as SVGEGT. The length of the CDR3 is 15 residues. CDR3 nucleotides: TGTGCCAGCAGCCGGGGACAGGGGAACTACAATGAGCAGTTCTTC. It specifies CASSRGQGNYNEQFF.

V gene TRBV19 combines with J gene TRBJ1-6; no reliable D call. Deletions cut 3 bases from V and 10 bases from J, with 10 bases between. This CDR3 spans 13 amino acids. CDR1 and CDR2 (germline): LNHDA, SQIVND (reference sequence). The CDR3 region has the DNA TGTGCCAGTAGTATGGCCCGGTCGTCACCCCTCCACTTT. It translates to CASSMARSSPLHF.

This clonotype has just a few counts. The chain carries TRBV4-2 and TRBJ1-1; D unclear. Germline V gene sequence: CDR1 LGHNA, CDR2 YNFKEQ. Trimming cost V 1 base and J 4 bases, with 7 bases left between them. The CDR3 extends over 13 amino acids. CDR3 in amino acids: CASSQGEVTEAFF. The CDR3 DNA reads as TGTGCCAGCAGCCAAGGGGAGGTCACTGAAGCTTTCTTT.

Many counts were recorded for this clonotype. The V gene is TRBV11-2, the J gene TRBJ2-2, with 8 bases lining up with TRBD2. CDR1 is SGHAT and CDR2 is FQNNGV in the germline V gene. V was clipped by 4 bases and J by 2 bases; unmatched bases: 15. The CDR3 sequence is 19 residues long. DNA of the CDR3: TGTGCCAGCAGCTCCCGAGAGCCCAGGCGGGAGGTTAACACCGGGGAGCTGTTTTTT. Amino acids: CASSSREPRREVNTGELFF.

The sample holds a few counts of this clonotype. The CDR3 DNA sequence: TGCAGTGCTAGTCACAGGGCCTCTACAACAGACTACGAGCAGTACGTC. Its translation is CSASHRASTTDYEQYV. The chain employs TRBV20-1 and TRBJ2-7; a weak D match, TRBD1 (6 bases). Trimming removed 3 bases at V and 3 bases at J, with 21 bases between. CDR3 size: 16 residues. Germline V gene lookup returns CDR1 DFQATT and CDR2 SNEGSKA (reference sequence).

This clonotype has only a few counts. V usage is TRBV7-3 and J usage is TRBJ2-1; 12 nucleotides align to TRBD2. The CDR3 runs to 16 residues. Looked up from germline, CDR1 is SGHTA and CDR2 is FQGTGA. Losses at the gene ends were 5 bases for V and 4 bases for J; bases not matched to a gene: 6. Here the CDR3 reads CASSRGLAGSYNEQFF. In nucleotides, the CDR3 is TGTGCCAGCAGCAGAGGACTAGCGGGGTCATACAATGAGCAGTTCTTC.